These 3 T cell receptor beta chains were all obtained from the same sample, sequenced in a study of blood T cell repertoires in COVID-19. TCRdb's copy holds only in-frame clones and misses some; the assay was immunoSEQ multiplex PCR. Of 250,000 or so clones listed, 70% to 90% are singletons. Sample: PBMCs or T cells enriched from blood (not recorded which). Receptors were obtained from a woman between 45 and 60 years old who had been exposed to COVID-19.

A word on this clone: The junction departs from the called germline gene at one end, perhaps through a read error. V is TRBV3-1 (or the pseudogene TRBV3-2) and J is TRBJ1-1; 7 bases are a match to TRBD1. The CDR3 is made up of 12 amino acids. Per germline, CDR1 LGHDT and CDR2 YNNKEL (reference sequence). The CDR3: CASSQERGQLTF. CDR3 sequence (DNA): TGTGCCAGCAGCCAAGAGAGGGGACAGCTGACCTTT.

The chain links TRBV6-4 to TRBJ2-2; 8 nucleotides agree with TRBD1. Germline V gene data show CDR1 as MRHNA and CDR2 as SNTAGT. The CDR3 is made up of 14 amino acids. With 7 bases clipped from V and 6 bases from J, the junction kept 7 bases outside the gene matches. The CDR3 nucleotides are TGTGCCAGCAAAGCAGGGGGCGAGGCCGGGGAGCTGTTTTTT. Translating gives CASKAGGEAGELFF.

The chain employs TRBV4-2 and TRBJ2-6, with 13 bases identical to TRBD2. CDR3 size: 20 residues. With V trimmed by 3 bases and J by 3 bases, 11 bases remained unmatched. Germline CDR1 and CDR2: LGHNA and YNFKEQ. This chain's CDR3 is CASSHQFKGLAGNGANVLTF. CDR3 coding DNA: TGTGCCAGCAGCCATCAATTTAAGGGACTAGCGGGGAATGGGGCCAACGTCCTGACTTTC.